The 9 T cell receptor beta chains reported below all come from one sample, sequenced in a study of identical twins. TCRdb analysed the 5' RACE reads with MiXCR anew, one entry per CDR3 protein. The data show 420,000 or so distinct CDR3 sequences, 18% seen once. The sequenced sample consisted of naive T cells sorted from blood. The source is a man over 45 in good health.

At least ten counts were recorded for this clonotype. V usage is TRBV12-3 or TRBV12-4 and J usage is TRBJ2-6; D is undetermined. CDR3 size: 14 residues. Trimming took off 8 bases at V and 0 bases at J, with 8 bases between the two ends. The CDR3 protein is CASGQASGANVLTF. In DNA, the CDR3 is TGTGCCAGCGGTCAAGCCTCTGGGGCCAACGTCCTGACTTTC.

This clonotype has only one observation. J is TRBJ1-4 and V is TRBV27; D is ambiguous. The CDR3 totals 14 residues. CDR1 is MNHEY and CDR2 is SMNVEV in the germline V gene (reference sequence). V was trimmed by 6 bases and J by 7 bases, leaving 15 bases between them. The CDR3 region has the DNA TGTGCCAGCAGGGTACATAGGGTTAGTGAAAAACTGTTTTTT. Translated: CASRVHRVSEKLFF.

The chain employs TRBV6-2 or TRBV6-3 and TRBJ2-6; D call uncertain. Trimming pared 6 bases from V and 13 bases from J, leaving 19 bases between. CDR1 is MNHEY, CDR2 SVGEGT, per germline. This CDR3 contains 14 residues. The CDR3 region is CASSLTQAFSVLTF. CDR3 DNA: TGTGCCAGCAGCCTCACACAAGCGTTTAGTGTCCTGACTTTC.

This clonotype has more than one count but fewer than ten. This rearrangement joins TRBV6-5 to TRBJ2-1; tentatively, D is TRBD1 (5 bases). The CDR3 covers 13 residues. Germline CDR1 and CDR2: MNHEY and SVGAGI. Trimming pared 2 bases from V and 4 bases from J, leaving 6 bases between. The DNA of the CDR3 is TGTGCCAGCAGTTACAACAGGTACAATGAGCAGTTCTTC. Protein sequence: CASSYNRYNEQFF.

There are many counts of this clonotype. One junction end disagrees with the germline gene, perhaps due to a read error. The chain couples TRBV5-1 to TRBJ2-5, with D perhaps matching TRBD2 (6 bases). CDR1 is SGHRS and CDR2 is YFSETQ in the germline V gene. This CDR3 spans 14 amino acids. The CDR3 sequence: CASSLGGYQETQYF. DNA for the CDR3: TGTGCCAGCAGTTTAGGAGGGTATCAAGAGACCCAGTACTTC.

This clonotype was seen repeatedly, ten times or more. V is TRBV29-1 and J is TRBJ2-2; D is unclear. This CDR3 has 13 amino acids. Between the trimmed V and J ends, which lost 7 bases and 0 bases, there was a span of 9 bases. Germline CDR1 and CDR2: SQVTM and ANQGSEA. The CDR3 region is CSGALSNTGELFF. CDR3 in DNA: TGCAGCGGGGCCCTTTCGAACACCGGGGAGCTGTTTTTT.

V and J are TRBV28 and TRBJ1-6; no definite D call. The CDR3 totals 14 residues. Germline lookup yields CDR1 MDHEN and CDR2 SYDVKM. Trimming removed 3 bases from V and 2 bases from J, with 5 bases in between. The CDR3 region is CASSFGPYNSPLHF. CDR3 sequence (DNA): TGTGCCAGCAGTTTCGGTCCCTATAATTCACCCCTCCACTTT. Looking up the rest from reference TRBV28 and TRBJ1-6 gives the full variable domain: DVKVTQSSRYLVKRTGEKVFLECVQDMDHENMFWYRQDPGLGLRLIYFSYDVKMKEKGDIPEGYSVSREKKERFSLILESASTNQTSMYLCASSFGPYNSPLHFGNGTRLTVT.

The sample holds a few counts of this clonotype. V is TRBV24-1 and J is TRBJ2-3, with D tentatively TRBD2 (7 bases). The CDR3 spans 18 residues. The V end lost 4 bases, the J end lost 1 base, and 20 bases lay between the germline ends. CDR1 KGHDR and CDR2 SFDVKD come from the germline V gene. Written as DNA, the CDR3 is TGTGCCACCAGTGACCCCTCTCTGGGGGGGGGGCGCACAGATACGCAGTATTTT. As protein: CATSDPSLGGGRTDTQYF.

The chain joins TRBV20-1 to TRBJ2-1; maybe TRBD1 (6 bases). The CDR3 loop spans 15 amino acids. Germline assignment: CDR1 DFQATT and CDR2 SNEGSKA (reference sequence). Trimming shortened V by 5 bases and J by 3 bases, and 17 bases separated the two germline ends. CDR3 DNA sequence: TGCAGTGCTCCACACAGGGTTTTTTTCTACAATGAGCAGTTCTTC. Protein product: CSAPHRVFFYNEQFF.